Following are 15 T cell receptor delta chains from one sample sequenced in a study of gamma-delta chains in newborns, infants, children. TCRdb called clones anew from the reads with CATT. The table shows about 8,000 delta-chain clones, with 1.6% occurring only once. The sequenced sample consisted of blood. All receptors come from a child who was a newborn, infant or young child, either healthy, febrile or measles-vaccinated (not recorded which).

A note on this clone: TCRdb records a much larger clone's protein for this DNA, with a difference at residue 10 that likely arises from a read error; the protein given is the translation of the DNA. Here the CDR3 DNA reads TGTGCCTGTGACGCATGGGGGCCGAGCCCCTGGGACACCCGACAGATGTTTTTC. Translating gives CACDAWGPSPWDTRQMFF. The chain has TRDV2 and TRDJ3, with D perhaps matching TRDD3 (6 bases). There are 18 residues in the CDR3. Germline V CDR1 and CDR2: GEAIGNYY, EKD. V shed 3 bases and J shed 2 bases, with 16 bases lying between them.

In its sample, this clone is medium-sized. This specimen includes other DNA sequences encoding the same CDR3. The chain couples TRDV1 to TRDJ1, with 8 bases aligning to TRDD3. The CDR3 contains 18 residues. Looked up from germline, CDR1 is TSWWSYY and CDR2 is QGS. V was clipped by 3 bases and J by 1 base; unmatched bases: 13. In nucleotides, the CDR3 is TGTGCTCTTGGGGACCCCCCACGGGATACGGGATGCACCGATAAACTCATCTTT. It yields the protein CALGDPPRDTGCTDKLIF.

This clone was seen only a few times. The protein that TCRdb holds for this DNA derives from a much larger clone and differs from the translated DNA at residue 5, which likely indicates a read error; the protein shown here is translated from the DNA. The gene calls are TRDV2 and TRDJ1, with D possibly being TRDD3 (6 bases). Germline V gives CDR1 GEAIGNYY, CDR2 EKD. V was cut by 3 bases and J by 1 base, with 14 bases left in between. The CDR3 sequence is 15 residues long. The CDR3 nucleotides are TGTGCCTGTGACGCGGTGGGGATCCCCACCGATAAACTCATCTTT. Amino acids: CACDAVGIPTDKLIF.

This clone is medium-sized (0.01 to 0.1%). The genes are TRDV1 and TRDJ1; 13 nucleotides agree with TRDD3. The CDR3 has 21 residues. Germline-derived CDR1 and CDR2 are TSWWSYY and QGS. The trim removed 3 bases at V and 1 base at J, leaving 17 bases unmatched. The CDR3 region has the DNA TGTGCTCTTGGGGAGCTTACTGGTAAGGTACTGGGGGATACGCCCACCGATAAACTCATCTTT. Protein product: CALGELTGKVLGDTPTDKLIF.

This clone was observed a handful of times. The protein given by TCRdb reflects a much larger clone and differs at residue 10 from this DNA's translation, likely from a read error; the protein shown is the DNA's translation. This chain uses TRDV1 with TRDJ1; D remains unclear. Trimming took off 0 bases at V and 1 base at J, with 18 bases between the two ends. Per the germline V gene, CDR1 is TSWWSYY and CDR2 is QGS. The CDR3 covers 18 residues. The CDR3 coding sequence is TGTGCTCTTGGGGAACTATTTTCCATTTGGACTACCACCGATAAACTCATCTTT. Translation gives CALGELFSIWTTTDKLIF.

This clone occurred a few times. It is likely a read error: a sequence one base away is far more abundant. Other DNA variants within this sample encode the same CDR3. This chain connects TRDV2 to TRDJ1, with no clear D. The germline V gene encodes CDR1 GEAIGNYY and CDR2 EKD. The V and J ends lost 1 base and 0 bases respectively, with 11 bases between them. The CDR3 is 15 amino acids. DNA for the CDR3: TGTGCCTGTGACACTGGAGGTACGTACACCGATAAACTCATCTTT. Protein: CACDTGGTYTDKLIF.

A remark on this clone: This may be a read error, as it is one base from a much larger clone. The same CDR3 can be traced to other DNA sequences in this sample. This chain joins TRDV1 and TRDJ3, with TRDD3 matching over 7 bases. The CDR3 contains 18 residues. The V gene's germline CDR1 is TSWWSYY and CDR2 QGS. CDR3 protein: CALGGGGPFSWDTRQMFF. The CDR3 region has the DNA TGTGCTCTTGGGGGTGGGGGACCTTTTTCCTGGGACACCCGACAGATGTTCTTC.

In the case of this clone: The TCRdb protein, from a much larger clone, departs from this DNA's translation at residue 10, likely by read error; the protein shown derives from the DNA. The CDR3 DNA is TGTGCTCTTGGGGAACCAAGGAACTGCACTTACTTCGTCGATAAACTCATCTTT. Encoded protein: CALGEPRNCTYFVDKLIF. This chain uses TRDV1 with TRDJ1, with no clear D. The CDR3 totals 18 residues. The germline V and J ends were trimmed by 1 base and 4 bases, with 22 bases remaining between them. Germline CDR1 TSWWSYY, CDR2 QGS.

This clone is medium-sized by share. Other DNA sequences in this sample translate to the same CDR3. V is TRDV1 and J is TRDJ1; 11 nucleotides match TRDD3. Germline values: CDR1 TSWWSYY, CDR2 QGS. The junction had 16 bases not matched to a gene; V was cut back by 4 bases and J by 0 bases. The CDR3 sequence is 20 residues long. The CDR3 protein is CALGVPSFLGDTRYTDKLIF. The CDR3, as DNA: TGTGCTCTTGGGGTCCCCTCCTTCCTGGGGGATACAAGGTACACCGATAAACTCATCTTT.

This clone was seen a handful of times. The mismatch at residue 15 between this DNA's translation and the TCRdb protein of a much larger clone likely reflects a read error; the protein shown is translated from the DNA. This rearrangement joins TRDV2 to TRDJ3, with 8 positions matching TRDD3. CDR1 is GEAIGNYY and CDR2 is EKD in the germline V gene. The CDR3 sequence is 18 residues long. CDR3 sequence: CACDTGWGSSWDTRRMFF. DNA for the CDR3: TGTGCCTGTGACACCGGCTGGGGGAGCTCCTGGGACACCCGACGGATGTTTTTC.

Turning to this clone: One end of the junction does not line up with germline, which may come from a read error. The V call is TRDV1, the J call TRDJ1, with D unclear. The CDR3 is 16 residues long. Germline V lookup: CDR1 TSWWSYY, CDR2 QGS. CDR3 sequence (DNA): TGTGCTCTTGGGGGTACACTTCAAGCGCCCACCGATAGACTCATCTTT. Protein: CALGGTLQAPTDRLIF.

A word on this clone: Being one base from a much bigger clone, this may be a read error. In the same sample, other DNA sequences code for this CDR3. The gene calls are TRDV2 and TRDJ3; 7 bases fit TRDD3. The CDR3 length is 19 residues. CDR1 is GEAIGNYY and CDR2 is EKD in the germline V gene. The V gene end was trimmed by 7 bases and the J gene end by 3 bases; junction bases not matched to a gene: 17. The CDR3 DNA reads TGTGCCTGCGATTCCCTGGGGGTAAAGGAGATCTGGGACACCCGACAGATGTTTTTC. Protein sequence: CACDSLGVKEIWDTRQMFF.

This chain connects TRDV1 to TRDJ1; tentative D call: TRDD3 (6 bases). Germline V gene data show CDR1 as TSWWSYY and CDR2 as QGS. The germline V and J ends were trimmed by 1 base and 7 bases, with 13 bases remaining between them. The CDR3 is 14 amino acids. Here the CDR3 DNA reads TGTGCTCTTGGGGAACGGGAGATACGAGGTAAACTCATCTTT. Encoded protein: CALGEREIRGKLIF.

Of note for this clone: Translating this DNA gives a protein that differs at residue 5 from the TCRdb one, which belongs to a much larger clone; a read error is likely, and the protein shown is this translation. V and J are TRDV2 and TRDJ1, with 11 bases fitting TRDD3. V was clipped by 3 bases and J by 2 bases; unmatched bases: 13. Germline CDR1 GEAIGNYY, CDR2 EKD. This CDR3 contains 18 residues. The CDR3 spells CACDRSYWGISGTDKLIF. In nucleotides, the CDR3 is TGTGCCTGTGACCGCTCGTACTGGGGGATAAGTGGGACCGATAAACTCATCTTT.

This clone appeared a few times. A far larger clone differs by one base, so this is likely a read error. This chain links TRDV2 with TRDJ3; 9 positions match TRDD3. The germline gives CDR1 GEAIGNYY, CDR2 EKD. There are 18 residues in the CDR3. CDR3 DNA sequence: TGTGCCTGTGGCACCGTGGGGGATATTTCCTGGGACACCCGACAGATGTTTTTC. It yields the protein CACGTVGDISWDTRQMFF.